What follows are 19 T cell receptor beta chains derived from one specimen sequenced in a study of blood T cell repertoires in COVID-19. Repertoires were generated with immunoSEQ multiplex PCR, while TCRdb's copy carries only in-frame clones and drops some. Here the sample spans roughly 150,000 clones, about 85% being singletons. The source material was peripheral blood. These receptors came from a woman in her sixties with COVID-19, enrolled during active disease.

V gene TRBV6-5 combines with J gene TRBJ1-1; a possible D gene is TRBD1 (5 bases). The CDR3 has 14 amino acids. V shed 0 bases and J shed 7 bases, with 12 bases lying between them. In germline, CDR1 is MNHEY, CDR2 SVGAGI. Here the CDR3 DNA reads TGTGCCAGCAGTTACTCGGCAGGGAGGAATGAAGCTTTCTTT. Its protein is CASSYSAGRNEAFF.

On this clone: This CDR3 is also generated by other DNA sequences in the sample. Here the CDR3 reads CASSDEGSYGYTF. CDR3 in DNA: TGCGCCAGCAGCGATGAGGGATCCTATGGCTACACCTTC. The gene calls are TRBV5-1 and TRBJ1-2; D unclear. The CDR3 spans 13 residues. V was cut by 4 bases and J by 4 bases, with 11 bases left in between. From germline, CDR1 is SGHRS and CDR2 YFSETQ.

The genes are TRBV9 and TRBJ1-3; D is perhaps TRBD1 (5 bases). From germline, CDR1 is SGDLS and CDR2 YYNGEE. There are 15 residues in the CDR3. V was trimmed by 0 bases and J by 1 base, leaving 8 bases between them. CDR3 sequence: CASSVDQGSGNTIYF. CDR3 bases: TGTGCCAGCAGCGTAGACCAGGGATCTGGAAACACCATATATTTT. Variable domain in full (rest from reference TRBV9 and TRBJ1-3): DSGVTQTPKHLITATGQRVTLRCSPRSGDLSVYWYQQSLDQGLQFLIQYYNGEERAKGNILERFSAQQFPDLHSELNLSSLELGDSALYFCASSVDQGSGNTIYFGEGSWLTVV.

The chain employs TRBV15 and TRBJ2-5, with 14 positions matching TRBD2. Germline assignment: CDR1 LNHNV and CDR2 YYDKDF (reference sequence). The CDR3 covers 15 residues. J was trimmed by 3 bases and V by 7 bases; bases with no gene match: 4. The DNA of the CDR3 is TGTGCCACCACTCCGGGACTAGCGGGGGAAGAGACCCAGTACTTC. Residues: CATTPGLAGEETQYF.

The chain carries TRBV19 and TRBJ1-5, with 7 positions matching TRBD1. Germline V CDR1 and CDR2: LNHDA, SQIVND (reference sequence). The CDR3 has 13 amino acids. With 10 bases clipped from V and 5 bases from J, the junction kept 8 bases outside the gene matches. CDR3: CAISAGTDQPQHF. CDR3 bases: TGTGCCATTTCAGCCGGGACAGATCAGCCCCAGCATTTT.

This chain joins TRBV5-1 and TRBJ1-2, with D possibly being TRBD1 (5 bases). Germline values: CDR1 SGHRS, CDR2 YFSETQ. The CDR3 totals 14 residues. The V gene lost 4 bases and the J gene lost 4 bases, with 14 bases spanning the gap. The chain's CDR3 is CASSENDSPYGYTF. CDR3 nucleotide sequence: TGCGCCAGCAGCGAGAACGACAGCCCCTATGGCTACACCTTC.

This rearrangement joins TRBV5-1 to TRBJ2-5, with D possibly being TRBD1 (6 bases). Trimming shortened V by 0 bases and J by 0 bases, and 12 bases separated the two germline ends. The CDR3 contains 16 residues. Germline values: CDR1 SGHRS, CDR2 YFSETQ. The DNA for the CDR3 is TGCGCCAGCAGCTTGGGGCCAGACAGGAACCAAGAGACCCAGTACTTC. Protein sequence: CASSLGPDRNQETQYF.

V gene TRBV7-9 combines with J gene TRBJ2-5; 9 bases align to TRBD1. In germline, CDR1 is SEHNR, CDR2 FQNEAQ (reference sequence). V trimming: 6 bases; J trimming: 4 bases; junction bases outside the gene matches: 6. This CDR3 has 14 residues. In nucleotides, the CDR3 is TGTGCCAGCAGTCCCGGGACAGGGACAGAGACCCAGTACTTC. This translates into CASSPGTGTETQYF. The full variable domain, completed using reference TRBV7-9 and TRBJ2-5, is DTGVSQNPRHKITKRGQNVTFRCDPISEHNRLYWYRQTLGQGPEFLTYFQNEAQLEKSRLLSDRFSAERPKGSFSTLEIQRTEQGDSAMYLCASSPGTGTETQYFGPGTRLLVL.

Comments on this clone: Its ends do not fully match the called genes, so a read error is possible. The chain carries TRBV5-1 and TRBJ2-1; the D gene is possibly TRBD2 (5 bases). Germline lookup yields CDR1 SGHRS and CDR2 YFSETQ. The CDR3 loop spans 14 amino acids. The chain's CDR3 is CASRLDEGYNEQFF. For the CDR3, the DNA is TGCGCCAGCAGGTTGGATGAGGGTTACAATGAGCAGTTCTTC.

The rearrangement links TRBV10-3 to TRBJ1-4; 8 bases are shared with TRBD1. Germline assignment: CDR1 ENHRY and CDR2 SYGVKD. The junction had 11 bases not matched to a gene; V was cut back by 3 bases and J by 8 bases. This CDR3 comprises 16 residues. Written as DNA, the CDR3 is TGTGCCATCAGTGATCACAACAGGGGGAATGGCGAAAAACTGTTTTTT. This translates into CAISDHNRGNGEKLFF.

In its sample, this clone was seen once. The chain carries TRBV19 and TRBJ1-1; 8 nucleotides match TRBD1. Germline CDR1 LNHDA, CDR2 SQIVND (reference sequence). V was clipped by 5 bases and J by 4 bases; unmatched bases: 3. The CDR3 is 13 residues long. The CDR3 bases are TGTGCCAGTAGTCTTACAGGGGGCACTGAAGCTTTCTTT. It yields the protein CASSLTGGTEAFF.

The J gene is TRBJ2-1, the V gene TRBV5-1; 12 bases align to TRBD2. The CDR3 has 17 residues. The V gene end was trimmed by 3 bases and the J gene end by 2 bases; junction bases not matched to a gene: 6. Germline V gene lookup returns CDR1 SGHRS and CDR2 YFSETQ. The CDR3 sequence: CASSSSGGVGTYNEQFF. CDR3 coding DNA: TGCGCCAGCAGCTCTAGCGGGGGGGTCGGAACCTACAATGAGCAGTTCTTC.

This clone was seen just once. The V gene is TRBV5-1, the J gene TRBJ2-3, with 7 bases matching TRBD1. The V gene end was trimmed by 3 bases and the J gene end by 0 bases; junction bases not matched to a gene: 7. The CDR3 totals 16 residues. In germline, CDR1 is SGHRS, CDR2 YFSETQ. CDR3 loop: CASSSTGERSTDTQYF. In DNA, the CDR3 is TGCGCCAGCAGCTCCACAGGGGAGCGAAGCACAGATACGCAGTATTTT.

This rearrangement joins TRBV4-2 to TRBJ2-3, with TRBD1 matching 7 bases. This CDR3 has 16 residues. V lost 1 base to trimming and J lost 2 bases; unmatched junction nucleotides: 6. Germline values: CDR1 LGHNA, CDR2 YNFKEQ. The CDR3 sequence: CASSQGDRANTDTQYF. CDR3 bases: TGTGCCAGCAGCCAAGGAGACAGGGCCAACACAGATACGCAGTATTTT.

The chain couples TRBV5-4 to TRBJ1-3, with D perhaps TRBD1 (6 bases). CDR1 is SGHNT, CDR2 YYREEE, per germline (reference sequence). The CDR3 is 14 amino acids. The V end was cut by 5 bases, the J end by 2 bases, with 11 bases between. CDR3 nucleotides: TGTGCCAGCAGACTTGGGACAACTGGAAACACCATATATTTT. Translated: CASRLGTTGNTIYF. The entire variable domain, with the rest obtained from reference TRBV5-4 and TRBJ1-3, is as follows: ETGVTQSPTHLIKTRGQQVTLRCSSQSGHNTVSWYQQALGQGPQFIFQYYREEENGRGNFPPRFSGLQFPNYSSELNVNALELDDSALYLCASRLGTTGNTIYFGEGSWLTVV.

This chain links TRBV19 with TRBJ2-5; 12 nucleotides match TRBD1. The CDR3 is 19 residues long. The V and J ends lost 3 bases and 1 base, in that order; junction bases with no gene match: 12. Germline CDR1 and CDR2: LNHDA and SQIVND (reference sequence). CDR3: CASSIGGTGGVSLQETQYF. Written as DNA, the CDR3 is TGTGCCAGTAGTATTGGTGGGACAGGGGGCGTTTCGCTCCAAGAGACCCAGTACTTC.

V is TRBV12-3 or TRBV12-4 and J is TRBJ1-2; tentative D call: TRBD1 (5 bases). Trimming removed 3 bases from V and 6 bases from J, with 8 bases in between. This CDR3 comprises 12 residues. CDR3 loop: CASSFRAHGYTF. The CDR3 DNA sequence: TGTGCCAGCAGTTTCAGGGCTCATGGCTACACCTTC.

The chain uses TRBV15 and TRBJ1-4, with 8 positions matching TRBD1. The germline V gene has CDR1 LNHNV and CDR2 YYDKDF (reference sequence). J gave up 7 bases and V 5 bases, and 6 bases lay outside the gene matches. CDR3 size: 14 residues. DNA of the CDR3: TGTGCCACCAGCTATCCCAGGGGGCGTGAAAAACTGTTTTTT. This sequence encodes CATSYPRGREKLFF.

The chain carries TRBV18 and TRBJ1-6; D is unclear. Germline assignment: CDR1 KGHSH and CDR2 LQKENI. The V end was cut by 3 bases, the J end by 9 bases, with 12 bases between. The CDR3 covers 14 residues. CDR3 sequence (DNA): TGTGCCAGCTCACCTCAGGAGGGCACTTCACCCCTCCACTTT. Protein product: CASSPQEGTSPLHF. Complete variable domain (other parts from reference TRBV18 and TRBJ1-6): NAGVMQNPRHLVRRRGQEARLRCSPMKGHSHVYWYRQLPEEGLKFMVYLQKENIIDESGMPKERFSAEFPKEGPSILRIQQVVRGDSAAYFCASSPQEGTSPLHFGNGTRLTVT.